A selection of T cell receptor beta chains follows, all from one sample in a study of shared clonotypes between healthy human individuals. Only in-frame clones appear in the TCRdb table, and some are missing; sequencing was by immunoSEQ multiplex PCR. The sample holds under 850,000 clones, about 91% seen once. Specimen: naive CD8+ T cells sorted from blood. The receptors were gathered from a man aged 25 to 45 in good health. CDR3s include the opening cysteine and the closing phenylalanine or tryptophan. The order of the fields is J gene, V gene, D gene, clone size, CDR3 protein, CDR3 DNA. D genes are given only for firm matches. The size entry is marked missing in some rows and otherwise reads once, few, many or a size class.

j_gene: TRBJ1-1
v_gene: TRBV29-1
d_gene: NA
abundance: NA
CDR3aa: CSVLKALNTEAFF
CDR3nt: TGCAGCGTCCTTAAGGCTCTGAACACTGAAGCTTTCTTT

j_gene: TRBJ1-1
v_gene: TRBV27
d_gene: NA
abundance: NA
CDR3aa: CASRFAVLNTEAFF
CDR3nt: TGTGCCAGCAGGTTCGCAGTTTTGAACACTGAAGCTTTCTTT

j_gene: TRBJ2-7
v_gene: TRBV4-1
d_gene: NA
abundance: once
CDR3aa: CASSNVGYEQYF
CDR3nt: TGCGCCAGCAGCAATGTCGGCTACGAGCAGTACTTC

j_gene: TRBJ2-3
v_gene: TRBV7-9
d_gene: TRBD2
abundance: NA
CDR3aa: CASSSITSGSTDTQYF
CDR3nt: TGTGCCAGCAGCTCCATAACTAGCGGGAGCACAGATACGCAGTATTTT

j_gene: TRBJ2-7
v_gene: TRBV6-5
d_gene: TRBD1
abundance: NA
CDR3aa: CASSYDGTGSWEQYF
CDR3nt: TGTGCCAGCAGTTACGATGGGACAGGGAGCTGGGAGCAGTACTTC

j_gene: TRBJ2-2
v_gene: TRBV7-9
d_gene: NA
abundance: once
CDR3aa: CASSYSGPGELFF
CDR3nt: TGTGCCAGCAGCTACAGCGGGCCCGGGGAGCTGTTTTTT

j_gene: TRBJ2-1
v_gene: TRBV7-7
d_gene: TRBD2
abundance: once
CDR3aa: CASSLDGLAGGPEQFF
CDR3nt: TGTGCTAGCAGCTTAGATGGACTAGCGGGAGGGCCTGAGCAGTTCTTC

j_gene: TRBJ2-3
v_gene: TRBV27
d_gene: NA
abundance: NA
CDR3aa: CASSAYPSTDTQYF
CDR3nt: TGTGCCAGCAGTGCATACCCGAGCACAGATACGCAGTATTTT

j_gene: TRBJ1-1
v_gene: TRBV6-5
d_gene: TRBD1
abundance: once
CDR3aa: CASSYPPTGENTEAFF
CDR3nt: TGTGCCAGCAGTTACCCACCCACAGGGGAGAACACTGAAGCTTTCTTT

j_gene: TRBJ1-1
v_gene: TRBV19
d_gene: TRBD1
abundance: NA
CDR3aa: CASSRDRGYGEAFF
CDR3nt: TGTGCCAGTAGTAGGGACAGGGGGTACGGTGAAGCTTTCTTT

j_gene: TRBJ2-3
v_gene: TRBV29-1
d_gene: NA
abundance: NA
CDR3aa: CSVWTDTDTQYF
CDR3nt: TGCAGCGTCTGGACTGACACAGATACGCAGTATTTT

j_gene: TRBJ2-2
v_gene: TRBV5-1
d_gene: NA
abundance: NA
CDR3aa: CASSLEGSYTGELFF
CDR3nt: TGCGCCAGCAGCTTGGAGGGCAGCTACACCGGGGAGCTGTTTTTT

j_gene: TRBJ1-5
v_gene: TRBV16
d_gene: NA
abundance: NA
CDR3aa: CASSPQRRQGGQPQHF
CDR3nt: TGTGCCAGCAGCCCACAAAGGCGCCAGGGTGGTCAGCCCCAGCATTTT

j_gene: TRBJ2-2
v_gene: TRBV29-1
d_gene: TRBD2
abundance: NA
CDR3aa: CSVEVAGGLPGELFF
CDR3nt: TGCAGCGTTGAGGTAGCGGGAGGGCTGCCCGGGGAGCTGTTTTTT

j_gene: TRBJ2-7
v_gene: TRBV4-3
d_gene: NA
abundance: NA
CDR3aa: CASSQGASGQYF
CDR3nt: TGCGCCAGCAGCCAGGGGGCCTCGGGGCAGTACTTC

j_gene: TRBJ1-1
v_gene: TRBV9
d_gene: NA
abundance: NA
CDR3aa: CASSVGLSSTEAFF
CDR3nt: TGTGCCAGCAGCGTAGGCCTCAGTAGCACTGAAGCTTTCTTT

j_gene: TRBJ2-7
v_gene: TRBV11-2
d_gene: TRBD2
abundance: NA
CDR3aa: CASSLVFGLAGVYEQYF
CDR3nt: TGTGCCAGCAGCTTAGTGTTTGGCCTAGCGGGAGTCTACGAGCAGTACTTC

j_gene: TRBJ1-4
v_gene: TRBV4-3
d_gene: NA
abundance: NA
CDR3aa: CASSQRGRVDNEKLFF
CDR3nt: TGCGCCAGCAGCCAAAGGGGTCGGGTCGATAATGAAAAACTGTTTTTT

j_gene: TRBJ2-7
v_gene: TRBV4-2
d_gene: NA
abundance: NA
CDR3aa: CASSQDLGNQEQYF
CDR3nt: TGTGCCAGCAGCCAAGATTTGGGCAACCAGGAGCAGTACTTC

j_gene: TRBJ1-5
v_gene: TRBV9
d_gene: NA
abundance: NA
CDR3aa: CASSVVSGGPQHF
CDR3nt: TGTGCCAGCAGCGTAGTTTCGGGGGGGCCCCAGCATTTT

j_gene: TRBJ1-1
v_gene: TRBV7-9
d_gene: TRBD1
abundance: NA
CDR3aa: CASTTGTEAFF
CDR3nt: TGTGCCAGCACCACCGGGACAGAGGCTTTCTTT

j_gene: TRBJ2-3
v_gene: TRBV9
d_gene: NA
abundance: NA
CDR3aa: CASSVDSDTQYF
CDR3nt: TGTGCCAGCAGCGTAGACTCAGATACGCAGTATTTT

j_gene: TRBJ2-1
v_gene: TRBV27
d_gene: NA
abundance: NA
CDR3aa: CASSWGYMQFF
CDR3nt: TGTGCCAGCAGTTGGGGTTATATGCAGTTCTTC

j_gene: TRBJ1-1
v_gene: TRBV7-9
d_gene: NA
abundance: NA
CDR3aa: CASSLVPPGTEAFF
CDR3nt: TGTGCCAGCAGCTTAGTCCCCCCGGGAACTGAAGCTTTCTTT

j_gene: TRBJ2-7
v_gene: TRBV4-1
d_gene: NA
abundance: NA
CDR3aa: CASSQEARGYEQYF
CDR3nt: TGCGCCAGCAGCCAAGAGGCCAGGGGCTACGAGCAGTACTTC

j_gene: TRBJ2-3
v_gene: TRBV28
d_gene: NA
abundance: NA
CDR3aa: CASSSRVDSTDTQYF
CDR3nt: TGTGCCAGCAGTTCCAGGGTTGACAGCACAGATACGCAGTATTTT

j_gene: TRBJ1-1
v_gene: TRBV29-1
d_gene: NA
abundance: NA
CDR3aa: CSAPSPGNPIEAFF
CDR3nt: TGCAGCGCTCCGTCGCCAGGGAATCCAATTGAAGCTTTCTTT

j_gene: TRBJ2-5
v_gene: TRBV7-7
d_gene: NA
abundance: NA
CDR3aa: CASSLDPAPQETQYF
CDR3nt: TGTGCCAGCAGCTTAGACCCGGCCCCCCAAGAGACCCAGTACTTC

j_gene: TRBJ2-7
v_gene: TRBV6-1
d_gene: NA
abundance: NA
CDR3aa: CASRNRGSYEQYF
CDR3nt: TGTGCCAGCAGGAATCGAGGCTCCTACGAGCAGTACTTC

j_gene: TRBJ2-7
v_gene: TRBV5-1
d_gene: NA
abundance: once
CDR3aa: CASSLLRDSYEQYF
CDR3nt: TGCGCCAGCAGCTTGTTAAGGGATTCGTACGAGCAGTACTTC

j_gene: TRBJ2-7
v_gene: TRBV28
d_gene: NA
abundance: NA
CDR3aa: CARATRNEQYF
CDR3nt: TGTGCCAGGGCGACTAGAAACGAGCAGTACTTC

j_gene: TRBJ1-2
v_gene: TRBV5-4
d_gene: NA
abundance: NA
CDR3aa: CASSRWTEIQNYGYTF
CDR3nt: TGTGCCAGCAGCCGGTGGACAGAAATTCAAAACTATGGCTACACCTTC

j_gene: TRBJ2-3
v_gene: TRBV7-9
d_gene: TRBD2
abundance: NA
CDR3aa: CASSLAGGTDTQYF
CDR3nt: TGTGCCAGCAGCCTAGCGGGAGGAACAGATACGCAGTATTTT

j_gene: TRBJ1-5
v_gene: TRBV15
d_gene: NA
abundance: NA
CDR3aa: CATSSPGSNQPQHF
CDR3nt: TGTGCCACCAGCAGTCCAGGGAGTAATCAGCCCCAGCATTTT

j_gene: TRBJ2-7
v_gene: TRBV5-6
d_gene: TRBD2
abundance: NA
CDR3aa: CASSLRRGGAYEQYF
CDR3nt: TGTGCCAGCAGTCTTCGCCGGGGGGGAGCCTACGAGCAGTACTTC

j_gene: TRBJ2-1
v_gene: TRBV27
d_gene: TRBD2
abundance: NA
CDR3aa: CASSTGLAGGLSSYNEQFF
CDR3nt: TGTGCCAGCAGCACGGGACTAGCGGGAGGGTTGAGCTCCTACAATGAGCAGTTCTTC

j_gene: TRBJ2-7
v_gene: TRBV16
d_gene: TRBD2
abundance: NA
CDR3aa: CASSQAHSGLEWEQYF
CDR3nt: TGTGCCAGCAGCCAAGCCCATAGCGGGTTGGAGTGGGAGCAGTACTTC

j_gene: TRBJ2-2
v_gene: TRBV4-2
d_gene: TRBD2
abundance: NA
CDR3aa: CASSQDGAGGITGELFF
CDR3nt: TGTGCCAGCAGCCAAGATGGGGCGGGAGGAATCACCGGGGAGCTGTTTTTT

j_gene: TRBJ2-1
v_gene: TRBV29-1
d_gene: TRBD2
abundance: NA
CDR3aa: CSVEGTSGASYNEQFF
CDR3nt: TGCAGCGTTGAGGGTACTAGCGGGGCCTCCTACAATGAGCAGTTCTTC

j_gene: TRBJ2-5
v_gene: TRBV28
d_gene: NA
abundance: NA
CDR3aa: CASSFGFQETQYF
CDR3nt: TGTGCCAGCAGTTTCGGTTTCCAAGAGACCCAGTACTTC

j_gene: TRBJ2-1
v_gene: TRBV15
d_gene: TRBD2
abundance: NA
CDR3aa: CATSPSGEAAEQFF
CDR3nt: TGTGCCACCAGCCCTAGCGGGGAGGCTGCTGAGCAGTTCTTC

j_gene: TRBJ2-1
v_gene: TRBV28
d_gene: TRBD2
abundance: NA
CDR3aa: CANSGRRNEQFF
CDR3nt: TGTGCAAATAGCGGGAGACGGAATGAGCAGTTCTTC

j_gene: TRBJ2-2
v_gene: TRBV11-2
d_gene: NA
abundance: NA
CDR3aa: CASREGGTGELFF
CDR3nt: TGTGCCAGCAGAGAAGGGGGAACCGGGGAGCTGTTTTTT

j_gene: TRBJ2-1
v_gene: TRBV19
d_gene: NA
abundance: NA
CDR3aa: CATLSYSSYNEQFF
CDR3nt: TGTGCCACCCTCTCGTATAGCTCCTACAATGAGCAGTTCTTC